Below are 7 T cell receptor beta chains sequenced from a single sample in a study of metastatic and nonmetastatic thyroid tumors. With MiXCR, TCRdb called clones anew from the PCR reads. The table lists 26,000 or so clones, around 14% of them singletons. There were no patients who had received any treatment before thyroid surgery. Sequencing was carried out using blood. These receptors were collected from a male donor with papillary thyroid cancer or a benign thyroid nodule (not recorded which). Some clones in this sample may be carry-over from other donors' samples.

This clone has at least ten counts. DNA of the CDR3: TGTGCCAGCAGCAAAACGGAGGGGTCGGGTCAGCCCCAGCATTTT. It is translated as CASSKTEGSGQPQHF. The J gene is TRBJ1-5, the V gene TRBV7-9, with D perhaps matching TRBD1 (5 bases). Trimming took off 5 bases at V and 6 bases at J, with 17 bases between the two ends. The length of the CDR3 is 15 residues. The germline CDR1 and CDR2 sequences are SEHNR and FQNEAQ (reference sequence). Full variable domain (missing parts from reference TRBV7-9 and TRBJ1-5): DTGVSQNPRHKITKRGQNVTFRCDPISEHNRLYWYRQTLGQGPEFLTYFQNEAQLEKSRLLSDRFSAERPKGSFSTLEIQRTEQGDSAMYLCASSKTEGSGQPQHFGDGTRLSIL.

This clone was detected ten times or more. The V call is TRBV5-1, the J call TRBJ2-5, with D tentatively TRBD1 (6 bases). Germline lookup yields CDR1 SGHRS and CDR2 YFSETQ. V lost 3 bases, J lost 4 bases, and 13 bases lay in between. The CDR3 runs 14 residues. The CDR3 reads CASSSDRVGETQYF. In DNA, the CDR3 is TGCGCCAGCAGCTCGGACAGAGTCGGAGAGACCCAGTACTTC.

This chain joins TRBV18 and TRBJ1-3; no reliable D call. Germline V gene lookup returns CDR1 KGHSH and CDR2 LQKENI. Trimming cost V 10 bases and J 0 bases, with 13 bases left between them. This CDR3 has 14 amino acids. CDR3 sequence reads: CAIPPRDSGNTIYF. As DNA, the CDR3 is TGTGCCATCCCCCCTCGAGACTCTGGAAACACCATATATTTT.

There are many counts of this clone. This chain uses TRBV15 with TRBJ2-1, with TRBD2 matching over 9 bases. Germline V gene data show CDR1 as LNHNV and CDR2 as YYDKDF (reference sequence). The CDR3 extends over 13 amino acids. Trimming at V came to 2 bases and at J to 10 bases, leaving 3 bases not matched to a gene. The CDR3 loop reads CATSRIAGEEQFF. CDR3 nucleotide sequence: TGTGCCACCAGCAGAATAGCGGGGGAAGAGCAGTTCTTC.

This clone was recorded at least ten times. The V and J genes are TRBV29-1 and TRBJ2-4; 8 nucleotides align to TRBD1. The junction had 3 bases not matched to a gene; V was cut back by 6 bases and J by 8 bases. The germline V gene has CDR1 SQVTM and CDR2 ANQGSEA. The CDR3 covers 11 residues. The CDR3 loop is CSVDRGDIQYF. In DNA, the CDR3 is TGCAGCGTCGACAGGGGTGACATTCAGTACTTC.

The chain carries TRBV20-1 and TRBJ1-1, with 7 nucleotides matching TRBD1. This CDR3 contains 13 residues. The junction had 7 bases not matched to a gene; V was cut back by 6 bases and J by 3 bases. Germline CDR1 DFQATT, CDR2 SNEGSKA (reference sequence). DNA of the CDR3: TGCAGTGCAAAGGACAGGCGGGACACTGAAGCTTTCTTT. Translation: CSAKDRRDTEAFF.

This clone has ten or more counts. The chain links TRBV29-1 to TRBJ1-6; possibly TRBD1 for D (5 bases). V was clipped by 1 base and J by 8 bases, with 15 bases between them. The CDR3 has 15 amino acids. Per the germline V gene, CDR1 is SQVTM and CDR2 is ANQGSEA. The CDR3 nucleotides read TGCAGCGTTGAAGGGGGCCCGCGGTGGGATTCACCCCTCCACTTT. Amino acid sequence: CSVEGGPRWDSPLHF. The whole variable domain, remainder taken from reference TRBV29-1 and TRBJ1-6, is SAVISQKPSRDICQRGTSLTIQCQVDSQVTMMFWYRQQPGQSLTLIATANQGSEATYESGFVIDKFPISRPNLTFSTLTVSNMSPEDSSIYLCSVEGGPRWDSPLHFGNGTRLTVT.